This TCR beta chain is from a study of shared clonotypes between healthy human individuals. In germline, CDR1 is LNHDA, CDR2 SQIVND (reference sequence). The CDR3 contains 17 residues. V shed 0 bases and J shed 4 bases, with 13 bases lying between them. Measured with immunoSEQ multiplex PCR; TCRdb has only the in-frame clones, and not every one. This table holds 490,000 or so clones, about 79% found once. J is TRBJ2-6 and V is TRBV19; D unclear. Sequences were obtained from PBMCs. The sequence came from a woman aged 40 to 55 in good health. Some clones in this sample may be carry-over from other donors' samples. For the CDR3, the DNA is TGTGCCAGTAGTATAGATGAGTGGGGATCAGGGGCCAACGTCCTGACTTTC. It yields the protein CASSIDEWGSGANVLTF.